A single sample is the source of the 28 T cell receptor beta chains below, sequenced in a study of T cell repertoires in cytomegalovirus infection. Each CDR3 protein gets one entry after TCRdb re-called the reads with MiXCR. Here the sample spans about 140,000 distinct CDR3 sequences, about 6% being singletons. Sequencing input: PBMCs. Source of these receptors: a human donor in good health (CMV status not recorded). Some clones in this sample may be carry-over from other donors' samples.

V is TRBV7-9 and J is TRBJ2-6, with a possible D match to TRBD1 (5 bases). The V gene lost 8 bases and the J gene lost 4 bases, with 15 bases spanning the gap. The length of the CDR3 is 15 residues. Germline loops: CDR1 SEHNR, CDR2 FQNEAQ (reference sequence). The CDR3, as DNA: TGTGCCAGCGGGGCCGTTGAAGCAGGGGCCAACGTCCTGACTTTC. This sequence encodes CASGAVEAGANVLTF.

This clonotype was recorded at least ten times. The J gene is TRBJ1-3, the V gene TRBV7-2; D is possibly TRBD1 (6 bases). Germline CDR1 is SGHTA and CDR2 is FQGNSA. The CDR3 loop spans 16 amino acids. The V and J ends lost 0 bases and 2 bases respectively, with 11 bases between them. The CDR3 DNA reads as TGTGCCAGCAGCTTAGCCAGGGGAGTACCTGGAAACACCATATATTTT. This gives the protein CASSLARGVPGNTIYF.

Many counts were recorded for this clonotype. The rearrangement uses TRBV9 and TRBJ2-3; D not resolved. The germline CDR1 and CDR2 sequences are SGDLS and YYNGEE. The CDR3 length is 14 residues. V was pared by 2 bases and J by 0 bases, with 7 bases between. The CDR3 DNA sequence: TGTGCCAGCAGCGTTACAGCTAGCACAGATACGCAGTATTTT. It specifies CASSVTASTDTQYF.

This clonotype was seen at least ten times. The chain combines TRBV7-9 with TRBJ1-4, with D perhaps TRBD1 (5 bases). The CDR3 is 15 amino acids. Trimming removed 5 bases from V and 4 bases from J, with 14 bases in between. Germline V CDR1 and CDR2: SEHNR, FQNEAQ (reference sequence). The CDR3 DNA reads TGTGCCAGCAGCCGTACCCGGGGGGGTAATGAAAAACTGTTTTTT. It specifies CASSRTRGGNEKLFF.

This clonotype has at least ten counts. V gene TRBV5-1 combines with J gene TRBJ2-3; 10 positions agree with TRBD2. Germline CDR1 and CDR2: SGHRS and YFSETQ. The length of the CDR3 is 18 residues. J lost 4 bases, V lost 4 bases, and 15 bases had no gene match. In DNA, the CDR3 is TGCGCCAGCAGCCCCCGGATCCCAGCGGGGGGGATGGCAGATACGCAGTATTTT. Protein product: CASSPRIPAGGMADTQYF.

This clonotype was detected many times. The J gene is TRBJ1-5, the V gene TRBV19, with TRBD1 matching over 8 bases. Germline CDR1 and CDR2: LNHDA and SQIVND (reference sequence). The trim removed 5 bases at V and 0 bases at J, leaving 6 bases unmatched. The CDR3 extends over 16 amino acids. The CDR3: CASSDRGSTSNQPQHF. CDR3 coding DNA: TGTGCCAGTAGTGACAGGGGCTCGACTAGCAATCAGCCCCAGCATTTT.

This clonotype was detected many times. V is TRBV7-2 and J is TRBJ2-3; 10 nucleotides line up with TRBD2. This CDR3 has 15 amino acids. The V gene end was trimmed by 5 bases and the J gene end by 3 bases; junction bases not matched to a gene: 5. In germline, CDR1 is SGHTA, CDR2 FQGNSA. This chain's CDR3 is CASSAASGGTDTQYF. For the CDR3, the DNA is TGTGCCAGCAGCGCCGCTAGCGGGGGTACAGATACGCAGTATTTT.

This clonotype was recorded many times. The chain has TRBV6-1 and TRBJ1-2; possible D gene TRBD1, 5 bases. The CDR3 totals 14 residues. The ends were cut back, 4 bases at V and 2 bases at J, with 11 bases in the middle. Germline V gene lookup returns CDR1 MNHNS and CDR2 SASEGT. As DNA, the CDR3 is TGTGCCAGCAGTGTCACGCAGGGAAACTATGGCTACACCTTC. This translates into CASSVTQGNYGYTF.

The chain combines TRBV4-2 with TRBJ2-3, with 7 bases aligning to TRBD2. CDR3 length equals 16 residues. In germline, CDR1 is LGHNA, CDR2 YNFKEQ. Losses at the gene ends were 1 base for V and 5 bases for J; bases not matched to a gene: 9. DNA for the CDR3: TGTGCCAGCAGCCAAGCTCTCGGTGGGGGGGAAGATACGCAGTATTTT. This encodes CASSQALGGGEDTQYF.

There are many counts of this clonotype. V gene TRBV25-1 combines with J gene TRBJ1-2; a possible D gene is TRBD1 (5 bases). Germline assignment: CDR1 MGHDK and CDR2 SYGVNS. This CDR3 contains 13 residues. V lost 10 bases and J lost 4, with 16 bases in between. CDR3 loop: CATTSGIGYGYTF. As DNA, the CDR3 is TGTGCCACCACGTCAGGGATCGGCTATGGCTACACCTTC.

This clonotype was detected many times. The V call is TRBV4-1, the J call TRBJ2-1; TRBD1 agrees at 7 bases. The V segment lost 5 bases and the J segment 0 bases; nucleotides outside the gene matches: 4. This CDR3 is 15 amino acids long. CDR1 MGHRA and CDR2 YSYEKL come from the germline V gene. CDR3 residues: CASSSGQTSYNEQFF. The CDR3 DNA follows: TGCGCCAGCAGCTCGGGACAGACCTCCTACAATGAGCAGTTCTTC.

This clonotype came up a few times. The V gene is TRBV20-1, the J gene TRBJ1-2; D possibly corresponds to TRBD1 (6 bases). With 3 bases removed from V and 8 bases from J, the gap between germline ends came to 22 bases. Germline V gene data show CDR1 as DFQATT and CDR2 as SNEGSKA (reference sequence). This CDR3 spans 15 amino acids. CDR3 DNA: TGCAGTGCTAGTTTTCGGGGGGCGTCTCCGGAGGGCTACACCTTC. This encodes CSASFRGASPEGYTF.

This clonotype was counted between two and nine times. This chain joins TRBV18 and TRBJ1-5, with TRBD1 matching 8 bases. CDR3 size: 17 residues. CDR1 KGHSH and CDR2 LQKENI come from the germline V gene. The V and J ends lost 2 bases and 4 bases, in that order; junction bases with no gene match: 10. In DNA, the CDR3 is TGTGCCAGCTCACCAGAGACAGGGGACTCTTGGAATCAGCCCCAGCATTTT. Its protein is CASSPETGDSWNQPQHF.

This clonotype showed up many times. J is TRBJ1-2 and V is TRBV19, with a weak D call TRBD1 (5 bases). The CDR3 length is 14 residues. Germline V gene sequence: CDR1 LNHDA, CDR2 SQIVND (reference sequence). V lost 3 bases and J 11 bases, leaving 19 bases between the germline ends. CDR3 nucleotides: TGTGCCAGTAGTATCGGCGGGACGGCCCTCGGGTACACCTTC. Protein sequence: CASSIGGTALGYTF.

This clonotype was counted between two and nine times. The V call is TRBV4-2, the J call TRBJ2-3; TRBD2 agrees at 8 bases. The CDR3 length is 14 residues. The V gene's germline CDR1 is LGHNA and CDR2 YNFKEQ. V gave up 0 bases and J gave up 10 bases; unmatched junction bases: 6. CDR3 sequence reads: CASSQEETGRAQYF. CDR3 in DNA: TGTGCCAGCAGCCAAGAGGAAACCGGGAGGGCGCAGTATTTT.

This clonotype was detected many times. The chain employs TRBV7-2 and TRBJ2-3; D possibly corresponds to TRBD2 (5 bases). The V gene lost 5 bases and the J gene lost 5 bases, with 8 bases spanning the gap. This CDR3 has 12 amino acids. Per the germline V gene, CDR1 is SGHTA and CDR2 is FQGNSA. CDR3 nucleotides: TGTGCCAGCAGCATCGGAGGAGATACGCAGTATTTT. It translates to CASSIGGDTQYF.

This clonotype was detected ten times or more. This CDR3 reads CAPRFAENLQETQYF. The CDR3, as DNA: TGTGCCCCCCGGTTTGCGGAGAATCTCCAAGAGACCCAGTACTTC. This sequence joins TRBV7-2 and TRBJ2-5, with no clear D. Deletions cut 11 bases from V and 1 base from J, with 20 bases between. CDR3 size: 15 residues. Germline CDR1 SGHTA, CDR2 FQGNSA.

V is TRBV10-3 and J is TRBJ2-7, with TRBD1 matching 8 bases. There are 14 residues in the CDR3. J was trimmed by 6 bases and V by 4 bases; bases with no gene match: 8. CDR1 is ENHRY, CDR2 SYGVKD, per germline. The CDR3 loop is CAISGDRTGTEQYF. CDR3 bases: TGTGCCATCAGTGGGGACAGGACAGGGACCGAGCAGTACTTC.

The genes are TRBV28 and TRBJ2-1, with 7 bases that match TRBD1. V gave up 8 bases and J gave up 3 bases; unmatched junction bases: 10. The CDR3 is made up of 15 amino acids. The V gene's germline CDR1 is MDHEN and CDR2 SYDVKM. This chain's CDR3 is CASLTRDSIYNEQFF. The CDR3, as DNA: TGTGCCAGCCTTACCCGGGACAGCATCTACAATGAGCAGTTCTTC.

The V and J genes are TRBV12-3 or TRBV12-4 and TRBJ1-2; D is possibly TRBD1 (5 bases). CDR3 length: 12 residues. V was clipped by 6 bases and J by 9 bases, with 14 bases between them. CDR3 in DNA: TGTGCCAGCAGGTTAACTGGGGCGAGCTACACCTTC. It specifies CASRLTGASYTF.

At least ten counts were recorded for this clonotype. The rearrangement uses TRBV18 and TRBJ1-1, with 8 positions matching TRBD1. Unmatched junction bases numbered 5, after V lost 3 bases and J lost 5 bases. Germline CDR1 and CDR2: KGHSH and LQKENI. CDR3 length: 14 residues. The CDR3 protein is CASSPGQGGTEAFF. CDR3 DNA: TGTGCCAGCTCACCCGGACAGGGCGGGACTGAAGCTTTCTTT.

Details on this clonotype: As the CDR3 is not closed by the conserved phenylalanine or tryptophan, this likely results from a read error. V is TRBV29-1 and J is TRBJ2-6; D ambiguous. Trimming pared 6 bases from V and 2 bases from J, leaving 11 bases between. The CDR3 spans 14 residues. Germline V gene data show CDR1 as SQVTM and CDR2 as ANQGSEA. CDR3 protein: CSVRGSPGANVLTL. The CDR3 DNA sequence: TGCAGCGTCCGTGGCAGCCCTGGGGCCAACGTCCTGACTCTC.

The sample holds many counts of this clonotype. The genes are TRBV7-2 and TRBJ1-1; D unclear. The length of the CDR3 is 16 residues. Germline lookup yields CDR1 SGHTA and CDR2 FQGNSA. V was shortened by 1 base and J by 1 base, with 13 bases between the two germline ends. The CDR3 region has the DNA TGTGCCAGCAGCTTAGAGAGCCTCAACACGAACACTGAAGCTTTCTTT. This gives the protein CASSLESLNTNTEAFF. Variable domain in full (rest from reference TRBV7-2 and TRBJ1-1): GAGVSQSPSNKVTEKGKDVELRCDPISGHTALYWYRQSLGQGLEFLIYFQGNSAPDKSGLPSDRFSAERTGGSVSTLTIQRTQQEDSAVYLCASSLESLNTNTEAFFGQGTRLTVV.

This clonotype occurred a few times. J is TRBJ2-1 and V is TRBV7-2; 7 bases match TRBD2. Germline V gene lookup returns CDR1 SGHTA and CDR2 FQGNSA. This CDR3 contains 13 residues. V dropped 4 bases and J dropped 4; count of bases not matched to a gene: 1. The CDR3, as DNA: TGTGCCAGCAGCTGGGAGGGGTACAATGAGCAGTTCTTC. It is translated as CASSWEGYNEQFF.

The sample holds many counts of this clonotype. CDR3 DNA sequence: TGTGCCAGCAGGAGGGACAGCTCCTACAATGAGCAGTTCTTC. Residues: CASRRDSSYNEQFF. The chain is built from TRBV6-2 or TRBV6-3 and TRBJ2-1; 7 nucleotides line up with TRBD1. Trimming cost V 6 bases and J 0 bases; bases outside gene matches: 2. Germline assignment: CDR1 MNHEY and CDR2 SVGEGT. The CDR3 has 14 amino acids.

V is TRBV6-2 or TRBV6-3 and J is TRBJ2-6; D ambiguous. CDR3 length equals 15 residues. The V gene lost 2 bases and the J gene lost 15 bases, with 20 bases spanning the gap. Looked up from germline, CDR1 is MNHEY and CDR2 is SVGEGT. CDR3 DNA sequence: TGTGCCAGCAGTTACGCCCTCTTCCCCCCGCAAGGCCTGACTTTC. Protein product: CASSYALFPPQGLTF.

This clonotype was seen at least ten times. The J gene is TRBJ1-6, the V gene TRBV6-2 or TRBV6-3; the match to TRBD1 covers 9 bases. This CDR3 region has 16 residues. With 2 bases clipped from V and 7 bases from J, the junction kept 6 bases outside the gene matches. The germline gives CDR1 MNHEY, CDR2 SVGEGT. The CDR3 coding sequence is TGTGCCAGCAGTTACGGAGCCGGGACAGGGAATTCACCCCTCCACTTT. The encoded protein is CASSYGAGTGNSPLHF.

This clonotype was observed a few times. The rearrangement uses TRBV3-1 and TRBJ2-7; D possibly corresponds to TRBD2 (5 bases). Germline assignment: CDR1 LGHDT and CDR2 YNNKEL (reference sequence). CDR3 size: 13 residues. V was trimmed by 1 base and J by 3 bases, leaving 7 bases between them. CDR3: CASSQAGYYEQYF. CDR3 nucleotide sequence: TGTGCCAGCAGCCAAGCGGGATACTACGAGCAGTACTTC.